Below, 16 T cell receptor beta chains from the same sample are listed, as sequenced in a study of molecular identifiers for immune sequencing clone quantification. TCRdb reanalysed the PCR reads using MiXCR and keeps one entry per CDR3 protein. In the table there are hundreds of thousands of distinct CDR3 sequences, roughly 21% of which are singletons. The material sequenced was naive CD8+ T cells from blood, with Jurkat cell RNA spiked in. Subset defined: FACS-sorted CD8+CD4-CCR7+CD45RA+ naive T cells. These TCRs come from a human donor in good health. Some libraries in this study had Jurkat cell RNA spiked in.

This clonotype was counted at least ten times. V gene TRBV5-5 combines with J gene TRBJ1-1, with 8 bases that match TRBD1. Unmatched junction bases numbered 12, after V lost 1 base and J lost 4 bases. The CDR3 loop spans 17 amino acids. From germline, CDR1 is SGHKS and CDR2 YYEKEE (reference sequence). CDR3 amino acids: CASSLYIGQGLGTEAFF. The CDR3 nucleotides read TGTGCCAGCAGCTTGTATATCGGACAGGGCCTAGGCACTGAAGCTTTCTTT.

As to this clonotype: A much more abundant neighbour one base away suggests this may be a read error. The V and J genes are TRBV9 and TRBJ2-5; the match to TRBD2 covers 8 bases. J was trimmed by 2 bases and V by 4 bases; bases with no gene match: 13. Germline CDR1 and CDR2: SGDLS and YYNGEE. The CDR3 length is 17 residues. The CDR3 sequence: CASSIESGSRGQETQYF. CDR3 DNA: TGTGCCAGCAGCATTGAGAGCGGGAGTCGGGGACAAGAGACCCAGTACTTC.

The chain employs TRBV28 and TRBJ2-3; 15 bases line up with TRBD2. The germline V gene has CDR1 MDHEN and CDR2 SYDVKM. V was clipped by 6 bases and J by 2 bases; unmatched bases: 3. The CDR3 contains 16 residues. The CDR3 here is CASSWTSGGDTDTQYF. The CDR3 DNA reads TGTGCCAGCAGCTGGACTAGCGGGGGGGACACAGATACGCAGTATTTT.

This clonotype was detected ten times or more. This chain joins TRBV10-3 and TRBJ2-7; 8 bases agree with TRBD1. V shed 3 bases, J shed 2 bases, and the junction held 3 bases outside the gene matches. This CDR3 spans 14 amino acids. The germline V gene has CDR1 ENHRY and CDR2 SYGVKD. CDR3 sequence reads: CAISDLDRAYEQYF. CDR3 sequence (DNA): TGTGCCATCAGTGACCTGGACAGGGCCTACGAGCAGTACTTC.

This clonotype was counted ten times or more. The chain employs TRBV30 and TRBJ2-3, with TRBD2 matching 9 bases. Looked up from germline, CDR1 is GTSNPN and CDR2 is SVGIG (reference sequence). The length of the CDR3 is 14 residues. The V and J ends lost 8 bases and 2 bases, in that order; junction bases with no gene match: 8. The CDR3, as DNA: TGTGCCCGTGGCGCGGGGGGGTTCACAGATACGCAGTATTTT. It yields the protein CARGAGGFTDTQYF.

This clonotype was recorded at least ten times. The chain links TRBV24-1 to TRBJ2-3; no clear D. V was cut by 9 bases and J by 3 bases, with 12 bases left in between. Germline V gene lookup returns CDR1 KGHDR and CDR2 SFDVKD. The CDR3 is made up of 13 amino acids. This CDR3 reads CATLDRLTDTQYF. In nucleotides, the CDR3 is TGTGCCACCCTAGACCGGTTGACAGATACGCAGTATTTT.

This clonotype came up many times. The chain joins TRBV5-1 to TRBJ2-5; D remains ambiguous. The CDR3 is 15 amino acids. CDR1 and CDR2 from the germline V gene are SGHRS and YFSETQ. Trimming shortened V by 0 bases and J by 0 bases, and 9 bases separated the two germline ends. The CDR3 nucleotides read TGCGCCAGCAGCTTGGGTGACATGTACCAAGAGACCCAGTACTTC. This gives the protein CASSLGDMYQETQYF.

This clonotype occurred many times. This chain connects TRBV2 to TRBJ2-5; 11 bases map to TRBD2. The CDR3 runs 17 residues. With 6 bases clipped from V and 0 bases from J, the junction kept 9 bases outside the gene matches. Germline assignment: CDR1 SNHLY and CDR2 FYNNEI. For the CDR3, the DNA is TGTGCCAGCAGAGGGACTCGACTAGCGGGACACCAAGAGACCCAGTACTTC. Translated, it gives CASRGTRLAGHQETQYF.

A remark on this clonotype: A much more abundant neighbour one base away suggests this may be a read error. The chain carries TRBV27 and TRBJ2-7; 7 bases line up with TRBD1. Germline values: CDR1 MNHEY, CDR2 SMNVEV (reference sequence). The CDR3 is made up of 16 amino acids. CDR3 DNA: TGTGCCAGCAGTACTGATGACAGGGCTTATGCCTACGAGCGGTACTTC. Translated, it gives CASSTDDRAYAYERYF.

Ten or more counts support this clonotype. The chain links TRBV28 to TRBJ2-1; 7 bases fit TRBD1. Germline CDR1 MDHEN, CDR2 SYDVKM. The CDR3 consists of 15 residues. V dropped 2 bases and J dropped 2; count of bases not matched to a gene: 3. The CDR3, as DNA: TGTGCCAGCAGTTTAGAGGACAGGACCTACAATGAGCAGTTCTTC. As protein: CASSLEDRTYNEQFF.

Notes on this clonotype: A much larger clone lies one base from this, so it may be a read error. The CDR3 does not close with the conserved phenylalanine or tryptophan, likely indicating a read error. The CDR3 DNA reads as TGCGCCAGCAGCCCCGGCTTATATACAGGGGCCGACACTGAAGCTTTCCTT. Protein product: CASSPGLYTGADTEAFL. The chain couples TRBV4-1 to TRBJ1-1; TRBD1 agrees at 7 bases. V lost 4 bases and J lost 3; bases outside the gene matches: 14. Germline CDR1 is MGHRA and CDR2 is YSYEKL. The CDR3 spans 17 residues.

V usage is TRBV9 and J usage is TRBJ2-1; D not resolved. The CDR3 spans 9 residues. Trimming took 5 bases from V and 9 from J, leaving 3 bases between them. CDR1 and CDR2 (germline): SGDLS, YYNGEE. The CDR3 spells CASSAEQFF. CDR3 nucleotide sequence: TGTGCCAGCAGTGCTGAGCAGTTCTTC.

There are many counts of this clonotype. J is TRBJ1-4 and V is TRBV28; tentatively, D is TRBD1 (5 bases). Trimming removed 2 bases at V and 6 bases at J, with 10 bases between. Germline V gene sequence: CDR1 MDHEN, CDR2 SYDVKM. The length of the CDR3 is 14 residues. This CDR3 is CASSLRGGDEKLFF. The CDR3 nucleotides are TGTGCCAGCAGTTTAAGGGGCGGGGATGAAAAACTGTTTTTT.

This clonotype was seen a single time. One end of the junction fails to match germline, which may point to a read error. The rearrangement uses TRBV4-2 and TRBJ2-7; D gene uncertain. Per germline, CDR1 LGHNA and CDR2 YNFKEQ. This CDR3 comprises 16 residues. The CDR3 DNA sequence: TGTGCCAGCAGCCAAGAATCAACTGGTAGCTCCTACGAGCAGCACTTC. Translation: CASSQESTGSSYEQHF.

As to this clonotype: One base away lies a much larger clone, so this may be a sequencing read error. V gene TRBV15 combines with J gene TRBJ2-6; a weak D match, TRBD1 (5 bases). This CDR3 spans 15 amino acids. The germline CDR1 and CDR2 sequences are LNHNV and YYDKDF (reference sequence). CDR3: CSTSRRGLGANVLTF. The CDR3 bases are TGTTCCACCAGCAGAAGGGGTTTAGGGGCCAACGTCCTGACTTTC.

Remarks on this clonotype: This may arise from a read error, as a much more abundant clone is one base away. This CDR3 is missing its conserved last phenylalanine or tryptophan, likely due to a read error. This chain joins TRBV12-3 or TRBV12-4 and TRBJ2-7; no clear D. The CDR3 has 14 residues. V lost 4 bases to trimming and J lost 1 base, with 11 bases between them. CDR3 loop: CASSSMIGSYEQYS. In DNA form, the CDR3 reads TGTGCCAGCAGTTCCATGATAGGGTCCTACGAGCAGTACTCC.